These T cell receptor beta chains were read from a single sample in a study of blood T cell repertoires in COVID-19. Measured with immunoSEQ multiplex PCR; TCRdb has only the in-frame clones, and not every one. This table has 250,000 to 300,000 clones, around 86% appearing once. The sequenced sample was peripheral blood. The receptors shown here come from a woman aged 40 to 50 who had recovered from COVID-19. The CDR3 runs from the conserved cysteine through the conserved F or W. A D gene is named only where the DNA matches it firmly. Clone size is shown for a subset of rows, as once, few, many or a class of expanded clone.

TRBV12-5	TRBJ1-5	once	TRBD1	CASGWGYVDRGLLSNQPQHF	TGTGCTAGTGGTTGGGGTTACGTGGACAGGGGCCTGTTGAGCAATCAGCCCCAGCATTTT
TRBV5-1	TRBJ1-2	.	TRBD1	CASSLAPGGYGYTF	TGCGCCAGCAGCTTGGCGCCAGGGGGCTATGGCTACACCTTC
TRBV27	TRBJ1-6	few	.	CASKRSYNSPLHF	TGTGCCAGCAAGCGCTCCTATAATTCACCCCTCCACTTT
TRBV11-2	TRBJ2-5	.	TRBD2	CASSARLAGQETQYF	TGTGCCAGCAGCGCCAGACTAGCGGGCCAAGAGACCCAGTACTTC
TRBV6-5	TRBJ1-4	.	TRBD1	CASSHRGLNEKLFF	TGTGCCAGCAGTCATAGGGGGCTTAATGAAAAACTGTTTTTT
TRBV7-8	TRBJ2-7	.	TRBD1	CASTPHRDRTYEQYF	TGTGCCAGCACTCCGCACCGGGACAGAACCTACGAGCAGTACTTC
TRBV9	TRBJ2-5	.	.	CASSASGAQETQYF	TGTGCCAGCAGCGCGAGCGGAGCTCAAGAGACCCAGTACTTC
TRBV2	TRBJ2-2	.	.	CAVGRGGELFF	TGTGCCGTAGGAAGGGGCGGGGAGCTGTTTTTT
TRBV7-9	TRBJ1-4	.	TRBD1	CASSPGTGDEKLFF	TGTGCCAGCAGCCCCGGGACAGGGGATGAAAAACTGTTTTTT
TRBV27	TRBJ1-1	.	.	CASSQRGGKGNTEAFF	TGTGCCAGCAGTCAAAGGGGGGGGAAGGGGAACACTGAAGCTTTCTTT